The clone carrying this T cell receptor (beta chain) was seen a handful of times. Primers included in the PCR were 60 Vbeta and 13 Jbeta primers. Produced via immunoSEQ multiplex PCR; TCRdb's table is partial and in-frame only. The table records about 160,000 clones, roughly 85% of them present only once. These data belong to a study of cytomegalovirus exposure and HLA in healthy donors. Source material: PBMCs. The receptor was derived from a woman aged 45 to 65 in good health and CMV-seropositive.

The CDR3, as DNA: TGTGCCAGCTCCCCAACGGGGGAGGGCCGGGGCGAGCAGTACTTC. It is translated as CASSPTGEGRGEQYF. This chain joins TRBV18 and TRBJ2-7; TRBD2 agrees at 7 bases. This CDR3 has 15 residues. J gave up 6 bases and V 6 bases, and 14 bases lay outside the gene matches. Germline assignment: CDR1 KGHSH and CDR2 LQKENI.